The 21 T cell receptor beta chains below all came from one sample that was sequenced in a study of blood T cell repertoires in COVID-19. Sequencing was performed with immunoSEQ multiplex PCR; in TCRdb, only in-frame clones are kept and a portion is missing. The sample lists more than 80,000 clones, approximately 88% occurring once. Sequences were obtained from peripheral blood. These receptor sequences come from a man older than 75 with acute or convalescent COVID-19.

The chain's CDR3 is CASSHGYGTGLSENTEAFF. CDR3 in DNA: TGCGCCAGCAGCCATGGTTATGGGACAGGGCTTTCCGAGAACACTGAAGCTTTCTTT. V gene TRBV5-1 combines with J gene TRBJ1-1, with 9 bases fitting TRBD1. Germline V CDR1 and CDR2: SGHRS, YFSETQ. V shed 4 bases, J shed 1 base, and the junction held 17 bases outside the gene matches. The CDR3 has 19 residues.

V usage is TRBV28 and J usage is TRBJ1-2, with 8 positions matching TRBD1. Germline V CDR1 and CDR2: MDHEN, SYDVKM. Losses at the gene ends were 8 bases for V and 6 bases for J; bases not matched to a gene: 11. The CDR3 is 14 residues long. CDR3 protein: CASGVYRGLNGYTF. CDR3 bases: TGTGCCAGCGGAGTATACAGGGGGTTGAATGGCTACACCTTC.

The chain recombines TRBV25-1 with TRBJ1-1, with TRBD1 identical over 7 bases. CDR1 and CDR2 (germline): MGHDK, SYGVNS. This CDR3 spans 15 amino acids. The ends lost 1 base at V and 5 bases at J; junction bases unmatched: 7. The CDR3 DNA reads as TGTGCCAGCAGTGAATCGCTCCTGGACAGGACTGAAGCTTTCTTT. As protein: CASSESLLDRTEAFF.

The CDR3 DNA is TGTGCCAGCAGTCCCCCTCCGGGACTAAGGGCGAATGAAAAACTGTTTTTT. Translated: CASSPPPGLRANEKLFF. The gene calls are TRBV28 and TRBJ1-4, with a tentative D call TRBD1 (5 bases). The CDR3 is 17 amino acids. Germline V gene lookup returns CDR1 MDHEN and CDR2 SYDVKM. Trimming pared 5 bases from V and 5 bases from J, leaving 21 bases between.

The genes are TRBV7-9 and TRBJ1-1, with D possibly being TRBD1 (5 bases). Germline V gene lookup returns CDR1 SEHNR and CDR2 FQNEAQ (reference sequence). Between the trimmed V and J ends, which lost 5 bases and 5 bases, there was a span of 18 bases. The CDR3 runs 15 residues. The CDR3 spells CASSLPGAGGTEAFF. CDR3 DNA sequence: TGTGCCAGCAGCCTTCCCGGGGCGGGAGGGACTGAAGCTTTCTTT. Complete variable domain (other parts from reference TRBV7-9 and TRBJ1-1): DTGVSQNPRHKITKRGQNVTFRCDPISEHNRLYWYRQTLGQGPEFLTYFQNEAQLEKSRLLSDRFSAERPKGSFSTLEIQRTEQGDSAMYLCASSLPGAGGTEAFFGQGTRLTVV.

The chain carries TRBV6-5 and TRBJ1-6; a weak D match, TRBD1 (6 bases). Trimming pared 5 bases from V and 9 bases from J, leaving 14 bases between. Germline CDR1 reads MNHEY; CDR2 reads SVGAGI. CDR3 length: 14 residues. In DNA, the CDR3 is TGTGCCAGCAGTACCACAGGGTTCGCTTCACCCCTCCACTTT. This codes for CASSTTGFASPLHF.

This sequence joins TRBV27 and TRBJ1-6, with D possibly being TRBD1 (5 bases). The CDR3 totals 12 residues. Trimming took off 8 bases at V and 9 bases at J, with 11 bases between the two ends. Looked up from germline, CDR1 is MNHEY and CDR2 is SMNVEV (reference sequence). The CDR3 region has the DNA TGTGCCAGCCAGGGTGGTGGTTCACCCCTCCACTTT. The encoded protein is CASQGGGSPLHF.

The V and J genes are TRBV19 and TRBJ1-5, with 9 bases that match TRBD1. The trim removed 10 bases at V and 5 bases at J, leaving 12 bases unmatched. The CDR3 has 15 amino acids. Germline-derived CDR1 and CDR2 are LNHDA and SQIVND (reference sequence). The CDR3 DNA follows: TGTGCCACTAGGCGGGACAGGGTAAGAGATCAGCCCCAGCATTTT. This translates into CATRRDRVRDQPQHF.

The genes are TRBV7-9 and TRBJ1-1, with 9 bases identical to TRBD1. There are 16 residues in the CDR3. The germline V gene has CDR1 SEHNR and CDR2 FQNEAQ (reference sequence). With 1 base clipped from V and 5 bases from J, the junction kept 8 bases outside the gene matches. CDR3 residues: CASSLGQQGAGTEAFF. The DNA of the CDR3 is TGTGCCAGCAGCTTAGGACAACAGGGGGCAGGGACTGAAGCTTTCTTT.

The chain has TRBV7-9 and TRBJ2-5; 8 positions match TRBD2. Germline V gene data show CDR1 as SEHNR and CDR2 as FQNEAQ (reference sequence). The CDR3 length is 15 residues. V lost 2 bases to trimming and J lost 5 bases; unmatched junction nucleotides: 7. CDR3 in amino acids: CASSLMELAGETQYF. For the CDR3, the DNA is TGTGCCAGCAGCTTAATGGAGCTAGCGGGCGAGACCCAGTACTTC.

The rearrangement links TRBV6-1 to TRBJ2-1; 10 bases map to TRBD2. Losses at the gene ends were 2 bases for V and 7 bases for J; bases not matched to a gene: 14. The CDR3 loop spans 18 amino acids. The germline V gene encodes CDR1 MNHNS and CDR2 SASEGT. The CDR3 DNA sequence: TGTGCCAGCAGTGAATCCTCCCTCGGACTAGCGGATCGGAATGAGCAGTTCTTC. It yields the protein CASSESSLGLADRNEQFF.

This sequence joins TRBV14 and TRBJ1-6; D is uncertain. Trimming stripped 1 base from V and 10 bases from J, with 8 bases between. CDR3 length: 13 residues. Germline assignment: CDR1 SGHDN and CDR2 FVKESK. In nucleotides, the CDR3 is TGTGCCAGCAGCCAAGTGGCAGCGTCACCCCTCCACTTT. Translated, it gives CASSQVAASPLHF.

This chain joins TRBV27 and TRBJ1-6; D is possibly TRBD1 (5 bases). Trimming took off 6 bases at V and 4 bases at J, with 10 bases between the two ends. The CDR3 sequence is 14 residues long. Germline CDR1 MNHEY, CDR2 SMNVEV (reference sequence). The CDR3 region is CASRPGPYNSPLHF. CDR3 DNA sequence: TGTGCCAGCAGACCAGGGCCGTATAATTCACCCCTCCACTTT.

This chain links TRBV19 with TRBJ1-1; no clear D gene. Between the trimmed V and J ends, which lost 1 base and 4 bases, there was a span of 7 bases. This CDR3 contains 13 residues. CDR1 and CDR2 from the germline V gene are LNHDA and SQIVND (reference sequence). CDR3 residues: CASSIGEVTEAFF. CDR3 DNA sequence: TGTGCCAGTAGTATAGGGGAGGTCACTGAAGCTTTCTTT.

The CDR3 DNA reads TGTGCCAGCAGCCGGGGAGGTCGGTACTTC. Translating gives CASSRGGRYF. V is TRBV3-1 (or the pseudogene TRBV3-2) and J is TRBJ2-7; perhaps TRBD2 as D (6 bases). CDR1 is LGHDT and CDR2 is YNNKEL in the germline V gene (reference sequence). CDR3 length equals 10 residues. V was pared by 4 bases and J by 12 bases, with 10 bases between.

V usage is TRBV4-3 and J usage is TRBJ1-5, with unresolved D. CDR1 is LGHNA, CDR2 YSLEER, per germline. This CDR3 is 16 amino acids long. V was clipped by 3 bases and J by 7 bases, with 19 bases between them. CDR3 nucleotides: TGCGCCAGCAGCCACGAATACCGGGCCTCGGGGCAGCCCCAGCATTTT. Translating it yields CASSHEYRASGQPQHF.

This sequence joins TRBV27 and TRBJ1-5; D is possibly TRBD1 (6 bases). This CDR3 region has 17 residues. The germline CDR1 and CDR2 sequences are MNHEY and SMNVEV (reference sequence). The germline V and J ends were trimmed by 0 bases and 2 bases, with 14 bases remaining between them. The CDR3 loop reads CASSLSGRGYGNQPQHF. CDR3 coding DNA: TGTGCCAGCAGTTTATCAGGGAGGGGGTACGGCAATCAGCCCCAGCATTTT.

The CDR3 DNA reads TGTGCCAGCAGTTTCTTCGGGACTCTACGCGGCGGCGGCTACACCTTC. Its translation: CASSFFGTLRGGGYTF. The rearrangement links TRBV28 to TRBJ1-2; tentatively, D is TRBD1 (5 bases). Germline CDR1 MDHEN, CDR2 SYDVKM. V lost 3 bases, J lost 8 bases, and 22 bases lay in between. This CDR3 has 16 amino acids.

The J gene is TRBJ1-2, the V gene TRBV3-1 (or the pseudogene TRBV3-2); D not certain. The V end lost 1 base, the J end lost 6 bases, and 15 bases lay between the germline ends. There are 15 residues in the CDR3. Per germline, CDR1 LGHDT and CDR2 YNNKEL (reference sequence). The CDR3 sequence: CASSQGSTNQHGYTF. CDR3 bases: TGTGCCAGCAGCCAAGGCAGTACTAATCAGCATGGCTACACCTTC.

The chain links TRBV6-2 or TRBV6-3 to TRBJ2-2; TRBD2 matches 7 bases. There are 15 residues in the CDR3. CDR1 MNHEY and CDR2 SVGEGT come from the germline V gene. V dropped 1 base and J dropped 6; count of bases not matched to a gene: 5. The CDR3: CASSYWAGRAGELFF. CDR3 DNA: TGTGCCAGCAGTTACTGGGCAGGGAGGGCCGGGGAGCTGTTTTTT.

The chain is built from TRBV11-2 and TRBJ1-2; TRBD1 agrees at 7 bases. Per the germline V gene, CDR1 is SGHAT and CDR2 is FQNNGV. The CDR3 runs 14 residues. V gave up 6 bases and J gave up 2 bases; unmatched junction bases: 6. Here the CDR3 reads CASSTHRGNYGYTF. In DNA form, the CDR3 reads TGTGCCAGCAGTACCCACAGGGGCAACTATGGCTACACCTTC.